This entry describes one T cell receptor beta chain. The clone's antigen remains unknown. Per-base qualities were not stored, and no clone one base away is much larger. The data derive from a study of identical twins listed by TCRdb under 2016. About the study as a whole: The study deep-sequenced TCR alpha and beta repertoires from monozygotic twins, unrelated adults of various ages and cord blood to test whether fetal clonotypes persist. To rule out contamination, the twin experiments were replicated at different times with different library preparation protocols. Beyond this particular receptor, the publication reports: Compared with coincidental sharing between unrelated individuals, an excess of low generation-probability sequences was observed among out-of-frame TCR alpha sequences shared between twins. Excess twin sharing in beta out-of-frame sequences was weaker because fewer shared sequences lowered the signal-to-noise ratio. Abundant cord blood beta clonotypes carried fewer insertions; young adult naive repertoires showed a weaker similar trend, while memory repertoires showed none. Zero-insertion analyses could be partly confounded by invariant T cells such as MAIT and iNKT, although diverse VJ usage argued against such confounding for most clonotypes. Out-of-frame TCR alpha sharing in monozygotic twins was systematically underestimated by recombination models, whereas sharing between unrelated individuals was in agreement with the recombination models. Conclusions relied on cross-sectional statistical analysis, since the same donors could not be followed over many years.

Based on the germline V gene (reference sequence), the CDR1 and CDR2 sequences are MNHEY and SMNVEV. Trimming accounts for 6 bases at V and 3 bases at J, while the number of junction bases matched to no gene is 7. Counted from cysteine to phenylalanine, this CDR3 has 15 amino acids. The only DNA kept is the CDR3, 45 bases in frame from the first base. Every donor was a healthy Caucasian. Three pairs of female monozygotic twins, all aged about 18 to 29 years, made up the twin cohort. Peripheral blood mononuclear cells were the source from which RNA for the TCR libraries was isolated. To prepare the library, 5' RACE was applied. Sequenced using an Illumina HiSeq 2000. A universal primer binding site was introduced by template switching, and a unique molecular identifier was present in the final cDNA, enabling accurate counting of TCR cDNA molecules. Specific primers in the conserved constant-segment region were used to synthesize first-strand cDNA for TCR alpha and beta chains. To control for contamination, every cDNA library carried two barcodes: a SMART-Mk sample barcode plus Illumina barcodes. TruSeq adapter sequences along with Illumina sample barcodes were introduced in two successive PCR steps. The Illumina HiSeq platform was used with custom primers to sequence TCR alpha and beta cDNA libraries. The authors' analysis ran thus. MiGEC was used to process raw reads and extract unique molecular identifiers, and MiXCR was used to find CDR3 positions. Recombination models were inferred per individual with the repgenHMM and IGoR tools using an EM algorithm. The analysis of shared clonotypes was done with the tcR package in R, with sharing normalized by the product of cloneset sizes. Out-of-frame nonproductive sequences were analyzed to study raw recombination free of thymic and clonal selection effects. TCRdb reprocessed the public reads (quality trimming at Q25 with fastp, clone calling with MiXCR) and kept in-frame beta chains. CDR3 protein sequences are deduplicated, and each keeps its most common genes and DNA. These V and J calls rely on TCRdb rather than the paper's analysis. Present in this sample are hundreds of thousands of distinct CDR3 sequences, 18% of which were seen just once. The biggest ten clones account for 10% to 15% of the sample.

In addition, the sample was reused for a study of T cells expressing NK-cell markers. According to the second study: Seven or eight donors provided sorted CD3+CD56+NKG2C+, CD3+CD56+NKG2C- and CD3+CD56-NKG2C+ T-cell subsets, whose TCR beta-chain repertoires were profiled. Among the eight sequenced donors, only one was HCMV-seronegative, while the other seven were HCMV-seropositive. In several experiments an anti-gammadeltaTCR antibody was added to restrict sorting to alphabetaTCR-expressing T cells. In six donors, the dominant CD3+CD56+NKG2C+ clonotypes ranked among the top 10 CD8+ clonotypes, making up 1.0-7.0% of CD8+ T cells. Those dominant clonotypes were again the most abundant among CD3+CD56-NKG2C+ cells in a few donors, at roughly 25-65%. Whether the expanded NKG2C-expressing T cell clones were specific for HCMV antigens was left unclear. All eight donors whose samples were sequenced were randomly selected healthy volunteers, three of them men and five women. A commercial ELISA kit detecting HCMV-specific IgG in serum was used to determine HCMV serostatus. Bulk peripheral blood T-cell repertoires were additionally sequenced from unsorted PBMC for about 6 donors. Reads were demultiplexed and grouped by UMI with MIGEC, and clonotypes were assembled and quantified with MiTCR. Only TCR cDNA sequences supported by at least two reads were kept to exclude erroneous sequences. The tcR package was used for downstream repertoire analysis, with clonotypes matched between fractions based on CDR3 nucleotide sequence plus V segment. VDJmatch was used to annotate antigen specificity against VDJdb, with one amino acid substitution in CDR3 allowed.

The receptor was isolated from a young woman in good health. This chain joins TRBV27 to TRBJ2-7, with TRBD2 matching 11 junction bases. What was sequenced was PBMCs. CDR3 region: CASRMGTSGVYEQYF. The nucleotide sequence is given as TGTGCCAGCAGGATGGGGACTAGCGGTGTCTACGAGCAGTACTTC.